Shown below are 30 T cell receptor beta chains from a single sample sequenced in a study of shared clonotypes between healthy human individuals. The table came from immunoSEQ multiplex PCR; TCRdb's copy has only in-frame clones and leaves some out. The sample yields about 480,000 clones, about 79% seen once. The sequencing input was PBMCs. The receptor set was obtained from a woman in her thirties or forties in good health. Some clones in this sample may be carry-over from other donors' samples.

This chain connects TRBV6-6 to TRBJ1-4; no clear D. The germline V gene encodes CDR1 MNHNY and CDR2 SVGAGI (reference sequence). This CDR3 has 12 residues. V lost 2 bases and J 8 bases, leaving 6 bases between the germline ends. The DNA for the CDR3 is TGTGCCAGCAGTTACGGACCAGAAAAACTGTTTTTT. Amino acids: CASSYGPEKLFF.

V usage is TRBV11-2 and J usage is TRBJ2-5, with D tentatively TRBD1 or TRBD2 (6 bases each). Germline loops: CDR1 SGHAT, CDR2 FQNNGV. Trimming pared 0 bases from V and 4 bases from J, leaving 15 bases between. The CDR3 consists of 16 residues. The CDR3 is CASSLEGTGAGETQYF. The CDR3 DNA reads as TGTGCCAGCAGCTTAGAAGGAACGGGGGCCGGAGAGACCCAGTACTTC.

As to this clone: Since a much larger clone is just one base distant, this may be a read error. V gene TRBV7-2 combines with J gene TRBJ1-2; the D is unclear. The CDR3 has 11 residues. V shed 1 base and J shed 5 bases, with 2 bases lying between them. CDR1 is SGHTA, CDR2 FQGNSA, per germline. For the CDR3, the DNA is TGTGCCAGCAGCTTAGTGTATGGCTACACCTTC. This translates into CASSLVYGYTF. Full variable domain (outside the CDR3, taken from reference TRBV7-2 and TRBJ1-2): GAGVSQSPSNKVTEKGKDVELRCDPISGHTALYWYRQSLGQGLEFLIYFQGNSAPDKSGLPSDRFSAERTGGSVSTLTIQRTQQEDSAVYLCASSLVYGYTFGSGTRLTVV.

The chain combines TRBV5-1 with TRBJ2-1; possible D gene TRBD2, 6 bases. This CDR3 has 15 amino acids. The V gene's germline CDR1 is SGHRS and CDR2 YFSETQ. Trimming stripped 0 bases from V and 3 bases from J, with 10 bases between. The CDR3 loop reads CASSLEGRYYNEQFF. In DNA form, the CDR3 reads TGCGCCAGCAGCTTGGAGGGGAGGTACTACAATGAGCAGTTCTTC.

This chain joins TRBV18 and TRBJ2-1; tentative D call: TRBD1 (6 bases). The CDR3 is 18 amino acids. V was clipped by 6 bases and J by 0 bases, with 21 bases between them. Per germline, CDR1 KGHSH and CDR2 LQKENI. CDR3 DNA sequence: TGTGCCAGCTCGACCAGGGGATCAGCAGGCAGCTCCTACAATGAGCAGTTCTTC. It specifies CASSTRGSAGSSYNEQFF.

V and J are TRBV27 and TRBJ2-7; D might be TRBD1 or TRBD2, each matching 5 bases. The CDR3 contains 15 residues. V was cut by 4 bases and J by 2 bases, with 15 bases left in between. The germline CDR1 and CDR2 sequences are MNHEY and SMNVEV (reference sequence). The CDR3 coding sequence is TGTGCCAGCAGTTCCCCGGGACGGACGGCCTACGAGCAGTACTTC. Translation gives CASSSPGRTAYEQYF.

The chain employs TRBV28 and TRBJ2-5; D unclear. V dropped 2 bases and J dropped 4 bases, with 17 bases sitting between them. This CDR3 spans 16 amino acids. The germline V gene encodes CDR1 MDHEN and CDR2 SYDVKM. In DNA form, the CDR3 reads TGTGCCAGCAGTTTAATGTCCGGCAGGACCCCAGAGACCCAGTACTTC. Translating it yields CASSLMSGRTPETQYF.

V and J are TRBV6-1 and TRBJ2-7; no definite D call. The CDR3 has 14 amino acids. V lost 4 bases and J lost 4, with 14 bases in between. Germline CDR1 reads MNHNS; CDR2 reads SASEGT. CDR3 loop: CASSGNRQGYEQYF. For the CDR3, the DNA is TGTGCCAGCAGTGGGAACCGCCAAGGGTACGAGCAGTACTTC.

The V and J genes are TRBV18 and TRBJ2-5; a possible D gene is TRBD2 (6 bases). The ends were cut back, 3 bases at V and 4 bases at J, with 21 bases in the middle. CDR3 length: 17 amino acids. From germline, CDR1 is KGHSH and CDR2 LQKENI. The CDR3 spells CASSPRPGLPQGETQYF. DNA of the CDR3: TGTGCCAGCTCACCTCGGCCGGGACTTCCTCAGGGAGAGACCCAGTACTTC.

The rearrangement uses TRBV10-1 and TRBJ2-1; D may correspond to TRBD1 or TRBD2 (6 bases each). With 7 bases removed from V and 4 bases from J, the gap between germline ends came to 23 bases. CDR1 is WNHNN and CDR2 is SYGVQD in the germline V gene (reference sequence). This CDR3 has 17 amino acids. The DNA for the CDR3 is TGCGCCAGCATAAGGGGGGAGGAGTATTTCAAGTACAATGAGCAGTTCTTC. It codes for CASIRGEEYFKYNEQFF.

The chain couples TRBV28 to TRBJ1-2, with D unresolved. The CDR3 sequence is 18 residues long. The V end was cut by 6 bases, the J end by 4 bases, with 27 bases between. In germline, CDR1 is MDHEN, CDR2 SYDVKM. CDR3 DNA sequence: TGTGCCAGCAGCTTGAGTGGGCCCCGGACGCCGGTTGGCTATGGCTACACCTTC. Its protein is CASSLSGPRTPVGYGYTF.

This clone was counted ten times or more. The rearrangement uses TRBV6-1 and TRBJ2-1, with 8 bases identical to TRBD2. This CDR3 is built from 15 residues. CDR1 is MNHNS, CDR2 SASEGT, per germline. Germline trimming cut 1 base from V and 10 bases from J; bases unmatched to any gene: 9. The DNA of the CDR3 is TGTGCCAGCAGTGAAGAGGCTAGCGGGCCCCCCGAGCAGTTCTTC. Translated, it gives CASSEEASGPPEQFF.

This clone appeared once. This chain joins TRBV7-3 and TRBJ1-1, with D possibly matching TRBD1 (6 bases). Germline V gives CDR1 SGHTA, CDR2 FQGTGA. The CDR3 loop spans 14 amino acids. V was pared by 1 base and J by 3 bases, with 9 bases between. The CDR3 protein is CASSLSAGDTEAFF. Written as DNA, the CDR3 is TGTGCCAGCAGCTTAAGCGCAGGGGACACTGAAGCTTTCTTT.

CDR3 DNA: TGTGCTAGTGGTTTCCTGAGGGGGGACTACAATGAGCAGTTCTTC. Translation: CASGFLRGDYNEQFF. This rearrangement joins TRBV12-5 to TRBJ2-1; D may correspond to TRBD1 or TRBD2 (6 bases each). The CDR3 has 15 amino acids. Looked up from germline, CDR1 is LGHNT and CDR2 is FRNRAP. The V gene lost 3 bases and the J gene lost 3 bases, with 12 bases spanning the gap.

The V gene is TRBV7-8, the J gene TRBJ1-2; the D gene is possibly TRBD1 (6 bases). V lost 5 bases, J lost 2 bases, and 18 bases lay in between. Looked up from germline, CDR1 is SGHVS and CDR2 is FQNEAQ. The CDR3 covers 16 residues. CDR3 in DNA: TGTGCCAGCAGCCCCATCAGGGGCGAGACCAACTATGGCTACACCTTC. As protein: CASSPIRGETNYGYTF. The whole variable domain, remainder taken from reference TRBV7-8 and TRBJ1-2, is GAGVSQSPRYKVAKRGQDVALRCDPISGHVSLFWYQQALGQGPEFLTYFQNEAQLDKSGLPSDRFFAERPEGSVSTLKIQRTQQEDSAVYLCASSPIRGETNYGYTFGSGTRLTVV.

The rearrangement joins TRBV5-1 to TRBJ2-7; 16 bases map to TRBD2. The V and J ends lost 9 bases and 2 bases, in that order; junction bases with no gene match: 17. The CDR3 has 19 residues. Germline CDR1 SGHRS, CDR2 YFSETQ. CDR3 sequence (DNA): TGCGCCAATAGGGGGAACAGACAGGGGACTAGCGGGAGGGCCTACGAGCAGTACTTC. Translation: CANRGNRQGTSGRAYEQYF. The full variable domain, rest sourced from reference TRBV5-1 and TRBJ2-7, is KAGVTQTPRYLIKTRGQQVTLSCSPISGHRSVSWYQQTPGQGLQFLFEYFSETQRNKGNFPGRFSGRQFSNSRSEMNVSTLELGDSALYLCANRGNRQGTSGRAYEQYFGPGTRLTVT.

The chain carries TRBV6-6 and TRBJ2-7; 8 positions match TRBD1. Per germline, CDR1 MNHNY and CDR2 SVGAGI (reference sequence). The CDR3 covers 16 residues. The trim removed 2 bases at V and 1 base at J, leaving 7 bases unmatched. CDR3 coding DNA: TGTGCCAGCAGTTACGCCGGGACAGGCCAATCCTACGAGCAGTACTTC. It is translated as CASSYAGTGQSYEQYF.

J is TRBJ2-6 and V is TRBV11-2, with D possibly matching TRBD1 (5 bases). CDR1 and CDR2 from the germline V gene are SGHAT and FQNNGV. Between the trimmed V and J ends, which lost 5 bases and 4 bases, there was a span of 18 bases. The CDR3 is 17 residues long. CDR3 in DNA: TGTGCCAGCAGCCCCCCGGCAGGGATCGCCGGGGCCAACGTCCTGACTTTC. Encoded protein: CASSPPAGIAGANVLTF.

Only one count was recorded for this clone. This chain links TRBV6-5 with TRBJ2-7; D may be TRBD1 or TRBD2 (7 bases each). The CDR3 has 12 residues. Germline values: CDR1 MNHEY, CDR2 SVGAGI. Trimming removed 5 bases at V and 7 bases at J, with 12 bases between. The CDR3 DNA reads TGTGCCAGCAGTAGGGGGCGGGAGGAGCAGTACTTC. Protein product: CASSRGREEQYF.

The rearrangement joins TRBV28 to TRBJ1-1, with 8 positions matching TRBD1. J lost 10 bases, V lost 3 bases, and 4 bases had no gene match. The CDR3 is 12 residues long. Looked up from germline, CDR1 is MDHEN and CDR2 is SYDVKM. DNA for the CDR3: TGTGCCAGCAGTTTGGACAGGGCCTCAGCTTTCTTT. Protein sequence: CASSLDRASAFF.

The gene calls are TRBV10-3 and TRBJ1-2, with D unclear. The CDR3 loop spans 11 amino acids. V was cut by 3 bases and J by 10 bases, with 9 bases left in between. Germline-derived CDR1 and CDR2 are ENHRY and SYGVKD. The CDR3 DNA sequence: TGTGCCATCAGTGAATGGGAGGCCTACACCTTC. This encodes CAISEWEAYTF.

As DNA, the CDR3 is TGCGCCAGCAGCTTGGGAGTTGCTAGCGGGAAAAACACCGGGGAGCTGTTTTTT. Amino acids: CASSLGVASGKNTGELFF. This sequence joins TRBV5-1 and TRBJ2-2; 9 bases are a match to TRBD2. V lost 0 bases and J lost 2; bases outside the gene matches: 8. CDR3 length equals 18 residues. Germline CDR1 SGHRS, CDR2 YFSETQ. Full variable domain (outside the CDR3, taken from reference TRBV5-1 and TRBJ2-2): KAGVTQTPRYLIKTRGQQVTLSCSPISGHRSVSWYQQTPGQGLQFLFEYFSETQRNKGNFPGRFSGRQFSNSRSEMNVSTLELGDSALYLCASSLGVASGKNTGELFFGEGSRLTVL.

Concerning this clone: Additional DNA sequences in this sample encode the identical CDR3. The chain recombines TRBV25-1 with TRBJ2-2; no definite D call. CDR1 is MGHDK, CDR2 SYGVNS, per germline. Trimming removed 0 bases from V and 5 bases from J, with 10 bases in between. CDR3 size: 15 residues. The CDR3 nucleotides read TGTGCCAGCAGTGAATATGGAAGAAGGACCGGGGAGCTGTTTTTT. Translation: CASSEYGRRTGELFF.

V gene TRBV28 combines with J gene TRBJ2-3, with 8 bases identical to TRBD2. CDR1 is MDHEN and CDR2 is SYDVKM in the germline V gene. The V gene end was trimmed by 5 bases and the J gene end by 6 bases; junction bases not matched to a gene: 16. The CDR3 covers 17 residues. CDR3 amino acids: CASSPTSWREELDTQYF. The CDR3 DNA reads TGTGCCAGCAGTCCAACCTCCTGGCGGGAGGAGTTGGATACGCAGTATTTT.

The gene calls are TRBV7-8 and TRBJ2-5; unclear D gene. The V gene lost 5 bases and the J gene lost 5 bases, with 12 bases spanning the gap. Germline CDR1 reads SGHVS; CDR2 reads FQNEAQ. The CDR3 extends over 13 amino acids. CDR3 in amino acids: CASSPDARETQYF. For the CDR3, the DNA is TGTGCCAGCAGCCCAGACGCCAGGGAGACCCAGTACTTC.

On this clone: Different DNA sequences within this sample yield the same CDR3. The chain is built from TRBV7-9 and TRBJ2-3; 8 nucleotides match TRBD2. CDR1 and CDR2 (germline): SEHNR, FQNEAQ (reference sequence). This CDR3 is built from 14 residues. Losses at the gene ends were 5 bases for V and 5 bases for J; bases not matched to a gene: 6. The CDR3 DNA is TGTGCCAGCAGCCCTCAGGCGGGAGGAGATACGCAGTATTTT. It is translated as CASSPQAGGDTQYF.

This clone appeared a single time. This chain uses TRBV18 with TRBJ1-4, with 8 bases identical to TRBD1. Germline CDR1 KGHSH, CDR2 LQKENI. CDR3 length: 16 residues. The V and J ends lost 3 bases and 8 bases, in that order; junction bases with no gene match: 11. CDR3 sequence: CASSPRPDRAGEKLFF. In nucleotides, the CDR3 is TGTGCCAGCTCACCGCGCCCGGACAGGGCAGGGGAAAAACTGTTTTTT. Full variable domain (missing parts from reference TRBV18 and TRBJ1-4): NAGVMQNPRHLVRRRGQEARLRCSPMKGHSHVYWYRQLPEEGLKFMVYLQKENIIDESGMPKERFSAEFPKEGPSILRIQQVVRGDSAAYFCASSPRPDRAGEKLFFGSGTQLSVL.

The chain has TRBV9 and TRBJ2-5; either TRBD1 or TRBD2 may supply D (6 bases each). The V gene lost 0 bases and the J gene lost 5 bases, with 14 bases spanning the gap. The germline CDR1 and CDR2 sequences are SGDLS and YYNGEE. This CDR3 comprises 15 residues. The CDR3 bases are TGTGCCAGCAGCGTAGCTCGGGGGCTGGGGGAGACCCAGTACTTC. This sequence encodes CASSVARGLGETQYF.

Many counts were recorded for this clone. The chain employs TRBV5-1 and TRBJ2-2; D is uncertain. The germline V and J ends were trimmed by 0 bases and 4 bases, with 7 bases remaining between them. The CDR3 spans 14 residues. The germline gives CDR1 SGHRS, CDR2 YFSETQ. The CDR3 spells CASSLAQSTGELFF. CDR3 bases: TGCGCCAGCAGCTTGGCACAGAGCACCGGGGAGCTGTTTTTT.

The V and J genes are TRBV28 and TRBJ2-5; 7 nucleotides match TRBD2. The germline V gene encodes CDR1 MDHEN and CDR2 SYDVKM. The CDR3 loop spans 18 amino acids. Germline trimming cut 4 bases from V and 4 bases from J; bases unmatched to any gene: 18. CDR3 coding DNA: TGTGCCAGCAGTTATGGGGTCCGGATCTTGAAGCGGGGAGAGACCCAGTACTTC. Protein product: CASSYGVRILKRGETQYF.